The clone carrying this T cell receptor beta chain was counted at least ten times. The antigen remains undetermined. After removal of 5 bases from V and 4 bases from J, the junction contained 8 bases not matched to a gene. This CDR3 has 14 residues. The entry originates in a study of T cell repertoires in cytomegalovirus infection. Looking at the study overall: Through public TCR beta signatures, both CMV infection and matching HLA type were indicated.

Study-wide results and caveats: The ex vivo response was dominated by HLA-C-restricted CMV-specific TCR beta clonotypes. Cumulated frequencies of public TCR beta families served to identify carriers of CMV plus the relevant HLA.

TCRdb passed the reads through MiXCR, listing each CDR3 protein once. The sample has about 260,000 distinct CDR3 sequences; over 8% are singletons. The specimen was PBMCs. V and J are TRBV12-3 or TRBV12-4 and TRBJ2-7, with 7 nucleotides matching TRBD1. The sequence was collected from a human donor in good health (CMV status not recorded). Some clones in this sample may be carry-over from other donors' samples. The CDR3 region is CASSDGTVQYEQYF. The CDR3 nucleotides are TGTGCCAGCAGTGACGGGACAGTACAATACGAGCAGTACTTC.